These T cell receptor beta chains were read from a single sample in a study of T-cell memory formation after mild COVID-19. Via MiXCR, TCRdb re-called the 5' RACE reads, giving one row per CDR3 protein. The sample lists roughly 400,000 distinct CDR3 sequences, about 17% occurring once. The source material was PBMCs or a T cell subset sorted from them (not recorded which). These TCRs come from a man younger than 35 who had mild COVID-19 (a few samples of this study predate the infection). Cell type and time point are not known. Each CDR3 is given with its conserved first and last residue. The D gene is left open where the match is weak. Part of the rows lack a size; the others show once, few, many or a class for expanded clones.

V gene	clone size	J gene	D gene	CDR3 DNA	CDR3 protein
TRBV2	few	TRBJ2-7	.	TGTGCCAGCAGCCGCGACAGAAATCCCAGCTCCTACGAGCAGTACTTC	CASSRDRNPSSYEQYF
TRBV7-9	.	TRBJ2-5	.	TGTGCCAGCAGGTCAGGGGTAGCCCAAGAGACCCAGTACTTC	CASRSGVAQETQYF
TRBV5-1	.	TRBJ1-1	TRBD1	TGCGCCAGCAGCCAGGGACTGGGACAGGGGAACACTGAAGCTTTCTTT	CASSQGLGQGNTEAFF
TRBV7-6	few	TRBJ2-4	TRBD2	TGTGCCAGCAGCTTACGACGGGGAGGGGACATTCAGTACTTC	CASSLRRGGDIQYF
TRBV24-1	few	TRBJ1-2	.	TGTGCCACCAGTGACGGGACGGTCTATGGCTACACCTTC	CATSDGTVYGYTF
TRBV5-1	.	TRBJ2-1	.	TGCGCCAGCAGCTTGGGCCAACGTAGTTTCAACGTGTACAATGAGCAGTTCTTC	CASSLGQRSFNVYNEQFF
TRBV5-1	.	TRBJ1-2	.	TGCGCCAGCAGCCCGCGGGAGGCGTTCTATGGCTACACCTTC	CASSPREAFYGYTF
TRBV4-1	few	TRBJ2-1	.	TGCGCCAGCAGCCAGAGGGAGGACAACCAGTTCTTC	CASSQREDNQFF
TRBV2	once	TRBJ2-3	.	TGTGCCAGCAGTGCCCGAGGCTTAGCTAGCACAGATACGCAGTTT	CASSARGLASTDTQF
TRBV7-2	few	TRBJ2-5	TRBD2	TGTGCCAGCAGCTGCACTAGCGGGGGGTTCGAGTACCAAGAGACCCAGTACTTC	CASSCTSGGFEYQETQYF
TRBV27	few	TRBJ1-5	.	TGTGCCAGTGGGGTCGGCAATCAGCCCCAGCATTTT	CASGVGNQPQHF
TRBV12-3/TRBV12-4	few	TRBJ2-3	TRBD1	TGTGCCAGCGGGCAGGGGGCATATACGCAGTATTTT	CASGQGAYTQYF
TRBV20-1	.	TRBJ2-7	TRBD2	TGCAGTGCTAGAGATGAGCGGGGGGCCGGGGCCTACGAGCAGTACTTC	CSARDERGAGAYEQYF
TRBV7-9	.	TRBJ2-7	TRBD1	TGTGCCAGCAGCACGGGACAGGGACTTAGTGAGCAGTACTTC	CASSTGQGLSEQYF
TRBV7-2	few	TRBJ2-1	.	TGTGCCAGCAGCTTCATCGGGGGCACCTACAATGAGCAGTTCTTC	CASSFIGGTYNEQFF
TRBV4-3	.	TRBJ2-7	TRBD1	TGCGCCAGCAGCCCCCAGGACAGGGGGCCGTACGAGCAGTACTTC	CASSPQDRGPYEQYF
TRBV29-1	.	TRBJ1-2	.	TGCAGCGTTGGAAGCGGGGATGGCTACACCTTC	CSVGSGDGYTF
TRBV4-1	few	TRBJ1-1	.	TGCGCCAGCAGCCAAGGTCGGGGGCGAGTCACTGAAGCTTTCTTT	CASSQGRGRVTEAFF
TRBV5-1	.	TRBJ2-3	.	TGCGCCAGCAGCTTGGGGACTACGCCCAGCACAGATACGCAGTATTTT	CASSLGTTPSTDTQYF
TRBV11-2	.	TRBJ1-1	.	TGTGCCAGCAGCCTTAGACAGGAAGCTTTCTTT	CASSLRQEAFF
TRBV27	few	TRBJ2-7	TRBD1	TGTGCCCGGCAAGGGGGCGAAGTTACCTACGAGCAGTACTTC	CARQGGEVTYEQYF
TRBV24-1	few	TRBJ2-7	.	TGTGCCACCAGTGATACCGACAGGTACTTC	CATSDTDRYF
TRBV30	few	TRBJ2-5	.	TGTGCCTGGAGTGTGGAGGGGAGACGGGCGGAGACCCAGTACTTC	CAWSVEGRRAETQYF
TRBV4-3	.	TRBJ1-5	.	TGCGCCAGCAGCCCAAAAAGCCAGGGTGGTCAGCCCCAGCATTTT	CASSPKSQGGQPQHF
TRBV24-1	many	TRBJ2-5	.	TGTGCCACCAGTGATGAGGGTGGTGGACAAGGGTTGGGGACCCAGTACTTC	CATSDEGGGQGLGTQYF
TRBV5-4	.	TRBJ2-2	.	TGTGCCAGCAGCTCCACAGGGTGGGACACCGGGGAGCTGTTTTTT	CASSSTGWDTGELFF
TRBV28	many	TRBJ2-3	TRBD2	TGTGCCAGCAGTCCATCGGGGGGGCCGGGAGATACGCAGTATTTT	CASSPSGGPGDTQYF
TRBV6-5	few	TRBJ1-5	.	TGTGCCAGCAGCCGAAATACAGGGACCAACCAGCCCCAGCATTTT	CASSRNTGTNQPQHF
TRBV7-8	few	TRBJ2-1	TRBD2	TGTGCCATTCAAGCGGGGCTGAGCTCCTACAATGAGCAGTTCTTC	CAIQAGLSSYNEQFF
TRBV14	.	TRBJ1-2	.	TGTGCCAGCAGCCAAGAAAGGGGAACCTATGGCTACACCTTC	CASSQERGTYGYTF
TRBV5-1	.	TRBJ2-1	TRBD2	TGCGCCAGCAGCCTTACCATGGGACTAGCCGGTGAGCAGTTCTTC	CASSLTMGLAGEQFF
TRBV3-1	.	TRBJ1-6	TRBD1	TGTGCCAGCAGCCGTTCGATTTACCGGGACAGCCTTTATAATTCACCCCTCCACTTT	CASSRSIYRDSLYNSPLHF
TRBV28	many	TRBJ1-6	TRBD1	TGTGCCAGCAGTTCGGACAGGGGGAGGTCACCCCTCCACTTT	CASSSDRGRSPLHF
TRBV3-1	.	TRBJ2-7	.	TGTGCCAGCAGCCAAGTGCCAACAAGCTCCTACGAGCAGTACTTC	CASSQVPTSSYEQYF
TRBV5-1	many	TRBJ2-7	TRBD1	TGCGCCAGCAGCTTGGCCGGGACAGGGGGCCTCTACGAGCAGTACTTC	CASSLAGTGGLYEQYF
TRBV27	few	TRBJ1-5	.	TGTGCCAGCAGTTTGCCGGGGACTCAGCCCCAGCATTTT	CASSLPGTQPQHF
TRBV18	.	TRBJ2-7	.	TGTGCCAGCTCACGGCAGGGAGGCGAGCAGTACTTC	CASSRQGGEQYF
TRBV27	few	TRBJ2-5	.	TGTGCCAGCAGTTCCCGGGGGCCCTGGACTGAGGCCCAGTACTTC	CASSSRGPWTEAQYF
TRBV9	few	TRBJ2-3	.	TGTGCCAGCAGCGTAGCGGAGGGGGGGTTAGATACGCAGTATTTT	CASSVAEGGLDTQYF
TRBV5-6	few	TRBJ1-2	.	TGTGCCAGCAGCTTGTTGGCAGGGACTAACTATGGCTACACCTTC	CASSLLAGTNYGYTF
TRBV21-1	few	TRBJ2-1	.	TGTGCCAGCAGCAAAGCGTCAAGGGTTCTTTGGTCCTACAATGAGCAGTTCTTC	CASSKASRVLWSYNEQFF
TRBV6-1	.	TRBJ1-5	TRBD1	TGTGCCAGCACAGAGACAGGGGTCCAGCCCCAGCATTTT	CASTETGVQPQHF
TRBV7-2	.	TRBJ2-1	.	TGTGCCAGCAGCGACCCCTGGGGGGCAGACAGTGAGCAGTTCTTC	CASSDPWGADSEQFF
TRBV18	many	TRBJ2-1	.	TGTGCCAGCTCACGGGACCGCTCCTACAATGAGCAGTTCTTC	CASSRDRSYNEQFF
TRBV6-2/TRBV6-3	.	TRBJ2-7	TRBD2	TGTGCCAGCAGACCTAGCGGGAAAGGCTACGAGCAGTACTTC	CASRPSGKGYEQYF
TRBV7-9	few	TRBJ1-2	TRBD1	TGTGCCAGCAGGCCGGGACAGGGAATCTATGGCTACACCTTC	CASRPGQGIYGYTF
TRBV12-3/TRBV12-4	.	TRBJ2-2	.	TGTGCCAGCAGCCCGGGACGAAGACGAAATGCGAACACCGGGGAGCTGTTTTTT	CASSPGRRRNANTGELFF
TRBV25-1	.	TRBJ1-4	.	TGTGCCAGCAGTGCGACGAGGACTAGTGAAAAACTGTTTTTT	CASSATRTSEKLFF
TRBV7-9	few	TRBJ2-3	TRBD2	TGTGCCAGCAGCCTCCGACTAGCGGGGGGGCCTGCAGATACGCAGTATTTT	CASSLRLAGGPADTQYF
TRBV6-5	.	TRBJ2-3	TRBD2	TGTGCCAGCAGTTACTCGGAGCGGGGGACCTCAGATACGCAGTATTTT	CASSYSERGTSDTQYF
TRBV6-4	few	TRBJ2-7	.	TGTGCCAGCAGTGACTCAGCCTTC	CASSDSAF
TRBV7-9	.	TRBJ2-3	TRBD2	TGTGCCAGCAGCCCTCCCGGACTAGCCGCCACAGATACGCAGTATTTT	CASSPPGLAATDTQYF
TRBV7-3	.	TRBJ1-1	.	TGTGCCAGCAGCTTATCTCCGGCAGGGAACACTGAAGCTTTCTTT	CASSLSPAGNTEAFF
TRBV25-1	.	TRBJ2-1	.	TGTGCCAGCAGTGACTCACCAGGGGTCAATGAGCAGTTCTTC	CASSDSPGVNEQFF
TRBV7-2	.	TRBJ1-2	TRBD1	TGTGCCAGCAGCTCCAGGGGGTTGACCTATGGCTACACCTTC	CASSSRGLTYGYTF
TRBV5-8	few	TRBJ1-2	.	TGTGCCAGCAGCTTGAGGGGCGGAGTGGATGGCTACACCTTC	CASSLRGGVDGYTF
TRBV6-5	.	TRBJ1-6	.	TGTGCCAGCAGACCCCCCGGGACCGCAATCAACGGTTCACCCCTCCACTTT	CASRPPGTAINGSPLHF
TRBV10-3	.	TRBJ1-1	.	TGTGCCATCAGTGAGTCGATCGTTATGAACACTGAAGCTTTCTTT	CAISESIVMNTEAFF
TRBV5-1	few	TRBJ2-2	.	TGCGCCAGCAGACCGCCGGGACTCCTAAACACCGGGGAGCTGTTTTTT	CASRPPGLLNTGELFF